These 17 T cell receptor beta chains were sequenced from one sample in a study of blood T cell repertoires in COVID-19. Using immunoSEQ multiplex PCR, the repertoire was profiled, and TCRdb retains in-frame clones only, with some absent. This table holds over 200,000 clones, 92% found once. The specimen was peripheral blood. These TCRs come from a man between 60 and 70 years old with COVID-19, enrolled during active disease.

The rearrangement uses TRBV28 and TRBJ2-7; tentatively, D is TRBD2 (5 bases). The CDR3 length is 15 residues. The V end lost 5 bases, the J end lost 3 bases, and 17 bases lay between the germline ends. Germline V CDR1 and CDR2: MDHEN, SYDVKM. CDR3 sequence reads: CASSAPRGTDYEQYF. CDR3 coding DNA: TGTGCCAGCAGTGCCCCCCGGGGAACAGACTACGAGCAGTACTTC. Looking up the rest from reference TRBV28 and TRBJ2-7 gives the full variable domain: DVKVTQSSRYLVKRTGEKVFLECVQDMDHENMFWYRQDPGLGLRLIYFSYDVKMKEKGDIPEGYSVSREKKERFSLILESASTNQTSMYLCASSAPRGTDYEQYFGPGTRLTVT.

The J gene is TRBJ2-7, the V gene TRBV27, with TRBD2 identical over 11 bases. Trimming at V came to 0 bases and at J to 5 bases, leaving 0 bases not matched to a gene. Looked up from germline, CDR1 is MNHEY and CDR2 is SMNVEV (reference sequence). The CDR3 has 14 amino acids. The CDR3 DNA sequence: TGTGCCAGCAGTTTATCGACTAGCGGGAACGAGCAGTACTTC. Residues: CASSLSTSGNEQYF.

The rearrangement links TRBV11-3 to TRBJ2-7; D might be TRBD1 (7 bases). The CDR3 length is 13 residues. In germline, CDR1 is SGHNT, CDR2 YENEEA. V was trimmed by 5 bases and J by 9 bases, leaving 17 bases between them. The CDR3 spells CASSQGVGGWQYF. CDR3 nucleotide sequence: TGTGCCAGCAGCCAGGGGGTCGGGGGCTGGCAGTACTTC.

The chain couples TRBV5-1 to TRBJ1-5; the D gene is possibly TRBD1 (5 bases). The CDR3 is 14 residues long. Trimming stripped 0 bases from V and 6 bases from J, with 10 bases between. Germline loops: CDR1 SGHRS, CDR2 YFSETQ. CDR3 in amino acids: CASSLEGEGQPQHF. CDR3 bases: TGCGCCAGCAGCTTGGAAGGGGAGGGTCAGCCCCAGCATTTT.

This sequence joins TRBV5-4 and TRBJ1-1; D gene uncertain. CDR3 length equals 15 residues. CDR1 SGHNT and CDR2 YYREEE come from the germline V gene (reference sequence). Trimming removed 3 bases at V and 3 bases at J, with 15 bases between. In DNA form, the CDR3 reads TGTGCCAGCAGCTCCTGGCCCCTGGGCGACACTGAAGCTTTCTTT. Translation gives CASSSWPLGDTEAFF.

V gene TRBV6-5 combines with J gene TRBJ2-3, with 10 positions matching TRBD1. With 6 bases clipped from V and 1 base from J, the junction kept 4 bases outside the gene matches. This CDR3 is 15 amino acids long. Germline assignment: CDR1 MNHEY and CDR2 SVGAGI. The CDR3 DNA reads TGTGCCAGCAGGACAGGGGGCCTTGGCACAGATACGCAGTATTTT. Translation: CASRTGGLGTDTQYF.

The chain couples TRBV28 to TRBJ1-2; TRBD1 matches 7 bases. Germline values: CDR1 MDHEN, CDR2 SYDVKM. The CDR3 spans 14 residues. Losses at the gene ends were 9 bases for V and 0 bases for J; bases not matched to a gene: 7. DNA for the CDR3: TGTGCCAGTCGGCCGGGACAGACTAACTATGGCTACACCTTC. Protein: CASRPGQTNYGYTF.

This chain connects TRBV7-3 to TRBJ2-2; 9 bases are shared with TRBD1. V lost 6 bases, J lost 1 base, and 9 bases stayed unmatched. The CDR3 loop spans 17 amino acids. Per the germline V gene, CDR1 is SGHTA and CDR2 is FQGTGA. CDR3 residues: CASSPRTGALNTGELFF. The CDR3 DNA reads as TGTGCCAGCAGTCCTAGGACAGGGGCGTTGAACACCGGGGAGCTGTTTTTT.

The chain joins TRBV25-1 to TRBJ2-1, with D perhaps TRBD2 (6 bases). CDR1 and CDR2 from the germline V gene are MGHDK and SYGVNS. The V and J ends lost 2 bases and 5 bases respectively, with 10 bases between them. This CDR3 contains 14 residues. The DNA of the CDR3 is TGTGCCAGCAGTGAAAAGACTAGAAACAATGAGCAGTTCTTC. Translated, it gives CASSEKTRNNEQFF.

This chain connects TRBV3-1 (or the pseudogene TRBV3-2) to TRBJ2-3; perhaps TRBD1 as D (5 bases). CDR1 and CDR2 (germline): LGHDT, YNNKEL (reference sequence). V gave up 1 base and J gave up 6 bases, with 14 bases separating them. This CDR3 has 15 amino acids. CDR3 coding DNA: TGTGCCAGCAGCCAAGTTAATGGGGCTGGGGATACGCAGTATTTT. It yields the protein CASSQVNGAGDTQYF.

The chain recombines TRBV12-3 or TRBV12-4 with TRBJ2-1; maybe TRBD2 (6 bases). V lost 3 bases, J lost 14 bases, and 11 bases lay in between. This CDR3 region has 11 residues. The CDR3 DNA follows: TGTGCCAGCAGTTTGTCGGGGAGGAAGTTCTTC. Translation: CASSLSGRKFF.

CDR3 sequence: CASSLEGLAGTETQYF. CDR3 nucleotide sequence: TGCGCCAGCAGCTTGGAGGGCCTAGCGGGGACAGAGACCCAGTACTTC. This chain joins TRBV5-1 and TRBJ2-5, with TRBD2 matching over 9 bases. Germline CDR1 and CDR2: SGHRS and YFSETQ. The V segment lost 0 bases and the J segment 4 bases; nucleotides outside the gene matches: 7. CDR3 size: 16 residues.

V and J are TRBV24-1 and TRBJ2-3; 7 bases are a match to TRBD1. There are 15 residues in the CDR3. Germline lookup yields CDR1 KGHDR and CDR2 SFDVKD. Trimming at V came to 3 bases and at J to 3 bases, leaving 5 bases not matched to a gene. As DNA, the CDR3 is TGTGCCACCAGTGATACCAGGGGGTGGACAGATACGCAGTATTTT. It translates to CATSDTRGWTDTQYF.

This chain links TRBV5-1 with TRBJ2-3, with TRBD2 matching 9 bases. Trimming removed 5 bases from V and 2 bases from J; junction bases left unmatched: 21. Germline V gene sequence: CDR1 SGHRS, CDR2 YFSETQ. This CDR3 comprises 20 residues. The CDR3 loop reads CASSRVSFTAGGPNTDTQYF. For the CDR3, the DNA is TGCGCCAGCAGTAGGGTGTCTTTTACGGCGGGGGGGCCCAACACAGATACGCAGTATTTT.

V and J are TRBV11-2 and TRBJ1-2; TRBD1 agrees at 9 bases. There are 14 residues in the CDR3. Germline CDR1 SGHAT, CDR2 FQNNGV. V trimming: 5 bases; J trimming: 4 bases; junction bases outside the gene matches: 5. The CDR3 region has the DNA TGTGCCAGCAGCCCCGGGACAGGGCTCTATGGCTACACCTTC. It is translated as CASSPGTGLYGYTF. Based on the CDR3 plus reference TRBV11-2 and TRBJ1-2, the full variable domain is EAGVAQSPRYKIIEKRQSVAFWCNPISGHATLYWYQQILGQGPKLLIQFQNNGVVDDSQLPKDRFSAERLKGVDSTLKIQPAKLEDSAVYLCASSPGTGLYGYTFGSGTRLTVV.

The chain combines TRBV2 with TRBJ1-2; 9 bases are shared with TRBD1. This CDR3 contains 15 residues. Germline CDR1 reads SNHLY; CDR2 reads FYNNEI. J gave up 4 bases and V 5 bases, and 8 bases lay outside the gene matches. The CDR3 protein is CASSSGQGSLYGYTF. CDR3 coding DNA: TGTGCCAGCAGTTCCGGACAGGGGTCCCTCTATGGCTACACCTTC.

The V gene is TRBV30, the J gene TRBJ2-1, with 9 bases fitting TRBD2. The V gene's germline CDR1 is GTSNPN and CDR2 SVGIG (reference sequence). Unmatched junction bases numbered 11, after V lost 5 bases and J lost 9 bases. The CDR3 is 14 residues long. The CDR3 here is CAWEIGGGAAEQFF. CDR3 nucleotide sequence: TGTGCCTGGGAGATAGGCGGGGGGGCCGCTGAGCAGTTCTTC. Full variable domain (outside the CDR3, taken from reference TRBV30 and TRBJ2-1): SQTIHQWPATLVQPVGSPLSLECTVEGTSNPNLYWYRQAAGRGLQLLFYSVGIGQISSEVPQNLSASRPQDRQFILSSKKLLLSDSGFYLCAWEIGGGAAEQFFGPGTRLTVL.